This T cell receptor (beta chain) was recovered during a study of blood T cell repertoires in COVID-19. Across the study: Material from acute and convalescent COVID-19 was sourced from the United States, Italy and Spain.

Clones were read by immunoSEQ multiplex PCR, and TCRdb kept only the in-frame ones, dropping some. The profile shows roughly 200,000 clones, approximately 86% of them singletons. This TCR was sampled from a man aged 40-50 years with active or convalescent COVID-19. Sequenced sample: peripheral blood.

Here the CDR3 reads CASSLSSYGYTF. CDR3 in DNA: TGTGCCAGCAGTTTATCGAGCTATGGCTACACCTTC. The gene calls are TRBV28 and TRBJ1-2; D is ambiguous. The CDR3 contains 12 residues. Germline assignment: CDR1 MDHEN and CDR2 SYDVKM. V lost 1 base and J lost 4, with 4 bases in between.